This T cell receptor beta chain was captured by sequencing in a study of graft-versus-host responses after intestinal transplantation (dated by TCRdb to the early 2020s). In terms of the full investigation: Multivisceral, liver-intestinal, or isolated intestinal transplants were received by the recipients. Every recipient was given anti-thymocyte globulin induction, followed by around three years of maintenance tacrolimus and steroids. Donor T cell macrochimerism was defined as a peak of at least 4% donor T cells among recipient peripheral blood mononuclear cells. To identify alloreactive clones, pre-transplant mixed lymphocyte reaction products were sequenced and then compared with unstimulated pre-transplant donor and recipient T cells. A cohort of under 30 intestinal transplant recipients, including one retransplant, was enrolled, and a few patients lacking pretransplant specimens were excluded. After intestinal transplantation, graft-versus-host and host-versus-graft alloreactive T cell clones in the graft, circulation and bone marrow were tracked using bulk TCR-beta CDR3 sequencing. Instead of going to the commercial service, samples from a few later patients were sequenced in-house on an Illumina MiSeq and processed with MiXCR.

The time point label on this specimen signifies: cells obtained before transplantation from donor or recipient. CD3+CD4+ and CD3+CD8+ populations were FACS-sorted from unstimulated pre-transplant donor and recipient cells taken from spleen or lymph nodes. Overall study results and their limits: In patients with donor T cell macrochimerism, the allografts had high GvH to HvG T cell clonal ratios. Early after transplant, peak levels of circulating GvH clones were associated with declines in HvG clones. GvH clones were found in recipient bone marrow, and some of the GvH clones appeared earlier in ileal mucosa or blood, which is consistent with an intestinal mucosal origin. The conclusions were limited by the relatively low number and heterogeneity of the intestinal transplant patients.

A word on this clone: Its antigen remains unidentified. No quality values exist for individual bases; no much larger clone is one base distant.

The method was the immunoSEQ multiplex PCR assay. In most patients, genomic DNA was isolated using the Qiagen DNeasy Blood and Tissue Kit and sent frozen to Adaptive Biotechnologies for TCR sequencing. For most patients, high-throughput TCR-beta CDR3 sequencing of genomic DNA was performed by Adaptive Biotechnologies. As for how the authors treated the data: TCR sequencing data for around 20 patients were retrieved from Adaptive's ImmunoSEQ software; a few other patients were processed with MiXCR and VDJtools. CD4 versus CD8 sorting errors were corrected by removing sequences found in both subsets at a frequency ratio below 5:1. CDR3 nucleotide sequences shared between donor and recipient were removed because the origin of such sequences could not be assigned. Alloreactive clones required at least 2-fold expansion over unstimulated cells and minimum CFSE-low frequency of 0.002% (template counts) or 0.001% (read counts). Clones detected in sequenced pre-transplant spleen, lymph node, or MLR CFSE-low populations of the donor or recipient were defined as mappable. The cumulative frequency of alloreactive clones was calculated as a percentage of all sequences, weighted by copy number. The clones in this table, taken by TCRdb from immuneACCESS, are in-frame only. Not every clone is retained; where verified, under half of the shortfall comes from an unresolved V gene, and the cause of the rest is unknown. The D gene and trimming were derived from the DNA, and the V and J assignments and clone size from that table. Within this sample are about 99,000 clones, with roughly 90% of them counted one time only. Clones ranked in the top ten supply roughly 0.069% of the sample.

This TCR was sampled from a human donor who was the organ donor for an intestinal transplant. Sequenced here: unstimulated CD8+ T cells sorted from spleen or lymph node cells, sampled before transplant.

The CDR3 protein is CASSPPEQGLEQYF. The DNA reads TGTGCCAGCAGTCCCCCGGAACAGGGTTTGGAGCAGTACTTC. The sequence links TRBV28 to TRBJ2-7, and TRBD1 may be the D gene, going by 6 matching bases. The CDR3 has 14 amino acids, counting the end cysteine and phenylalanine. Solely the CDR3 DNA is kept, with 42 bases framed from the first base. CDR1 and CDR2 (MDHEN, SYDVKM) derive from the germline V gene. V lost 5 bases and J lost 7 bases; the stretch between them is 18 bases long. With the portions outside the CDR3 filled from the reference TRBV28 and TRBJ2-7 genes, the complete variable region becomes DVKVTQSSRYLVKRTGEKVFLECVQDMDHENMFWYRQDPGLGLRLIYFSYDVKMKEKGDIPEGYSVSREKKERFSLILESASTNQTSMYLCASSPPEQGLEQYFGPGTRLTVT.